This T cell receptor beta chain was captured by sequencing in a study of shared clonotypes between healthy human individuals. Study outcomes and limitations: Among donors, sharing of clonotypes was expected to be affected by sequencing depth.

Using immunoSEQ multiplex PCR, the repertoire was profiled, and TCRdb retains in-frame clones only, with some absent. The sample shows 450,000 to 500,000 clones, over 70% of them seen only once. To note about this clone: What it binds is unknown. In the same sample, other DNA sequences code for this CDR3.

It was tens of millions of PBMCs that unsorted samples used for genomic DNA. The germline V and J ends were trimmed by 4 bases and 3 bases, with 1 base remaining between them. Germline V gives CDR1 SNHLY, CDR2 FYNNEI. The CDR3 runs to 10 residues. This chain connects TRBV2 to TRBJ2-7; no reliable D call. The material sequenced was PBMCs. The origin of this receptor is a middle-aged woman in good health. Some clones in this sample may be carry-over from other donors' samples. The CDR3 loop is CASSVYEQYF. CDR3 bases: TGTGCCAGCAGTGTCTACGAGCAGTACTTC.